The 7 T cell receptor beta chains given below trace back to one sample, sequenced in a study of T cell repertoires in aging, cancer and after chemotherapy. Rearranged V-D-J TRB sequences were amplified with a mixed TRB-A/B primer pool. TCRdb passed the multiplex PCR reads through MiXCR, listing each CDR3 protein once. Of about 10,000 distinct CDR3 sequences listed, under 30% are singletons. Amplification of TCR beta used genomic DNA extracted from peripheral blood. The material sequenced was blood. The receptor source for this set is a human donor in good health.

J is TRBJ2-7 and V is TRBV27; 8 bases match TRBD2. The trim removed 2 bases at V and 3 bases at J, leaving 3 bases unmatched. CDR1 MNHEY and CDR2 SMNVEV come from the germline V gene (reference sequence). This CDR3 is 14 amino acids long. The CDR3: CASSLSGSDYEQYF. CDR3 coding DNA: TGTGCCAGCAGTTTAAGCGGGAGCGACTACGAGCAGTACTTC.

The chain carries TRBV18 and TRBJ1-5; no firm D call. CDR1 KGHSH and CDR2 LQKENI come from the germline V gene. V was pared by 3 bases and J by 5 bases, with 8 bases between. The length of the CDR3 is 13 residues. CDR3 sequence: CASSPGGYQPQHF. The CDR3 DNA sequence: TGTGCCAGCTCACCGGGTGGCTATCAGCCCCAGCATTTT.

This clonotype was recorded a few times. J is TRBJ2-3 and V is TRBV19; D may be TRBD2 (5 bases). The CDR3 runs to 15 residues. V lost 3 bases to trimming and J lost 2 bases, with 12 bases between them. Germline-derived CDR1 and CDR2 are LNHDA and SQIVND (reference sequence). CDR3 in amino acids: CASSIGSGYTDTQYF. CDR3 DNA: TGTGCCAGTAGTATCGGGTCGGGGTACACAGATACGCAGTATTTT.

Judged by abundance, this clonotype is medium-sized. The chain joins TRBV29-1 to TRBJ2-7, with D possibly matching TRBD1 (6 bases). V was cut by 7 bases and J by 0 bases, with 13 bases left in between. Germline V gives CDR1 SQVTM, CDR2 ANQGSEA. The CDR3 has 13 residues. The CDR3 loop is CSGGGSISYEQYF. The CDR3 DNA sequence: TGCAGCGGTGGGGGCAGCATCTCCTACGAGCAGTACTTC.

The count of this clonotype is one. V is TRBV20-1 and J is TRBJ2-5; 7 bases are shared with TRBD2. Trimming at V came to 8 bases and at J to 5 bases, leaving 8 bases not matched to a gene. The CDR3 runs to 12 residues. Germline CDR1 and CDR2: DFQATT and SNEGSKA (reference sequence). The CDR3 is CSKAGTMETQYF. The CDR3 coding sequence is TGCAGTAAAGCGGGAACAATGGAGACCCAGTACTTC.

The chain couples TRBV4-1 to TRBJ1-1; a possible D gene is TRBD1 (5 bases). This CDR3 spans 15 amino acids. The ends were cut back, 2 bases at V and 3 bases at J, with 13 bases in the middle. Germline lookup yields CDR1 MGHRA and CDR2 YSYEKL. This CDR3 is CASSQPQLGHTEAFF. The CDR3 DNA reads TGCGCCAGCAGCCAACCGCAGCTGGGGCACACTGAAGCTTTCTTT.

By share, this clonotype ranks as medium-sized. This chain links TRBV20-1 with TRBJ2-7, with 8 bases identical to TRBD2. The junction had 8 bases not matched to a gene; V was cut back by 5 bases and J by 2 bases. Germline values: CDR1 DFQATT, CDR2 SNEGSKA (reference sequence). The CDR3 is 14 amino acids. In DNA, the CDR3 is TGCAGTGCTGACAGACTAGCGTATACCTACGAGCAGTACTTC. Its translation is CSADRLAYTYEQYF.